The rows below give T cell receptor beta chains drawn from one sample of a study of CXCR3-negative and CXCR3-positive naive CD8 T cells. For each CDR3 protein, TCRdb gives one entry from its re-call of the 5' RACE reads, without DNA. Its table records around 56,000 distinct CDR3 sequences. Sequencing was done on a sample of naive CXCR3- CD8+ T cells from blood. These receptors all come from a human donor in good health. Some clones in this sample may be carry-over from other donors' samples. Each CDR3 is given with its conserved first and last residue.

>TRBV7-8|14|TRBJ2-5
CASSLVVVQETQYF
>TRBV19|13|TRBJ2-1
CASSTGGYNEQFF
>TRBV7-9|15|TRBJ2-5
CASSSLGQQQETQYF
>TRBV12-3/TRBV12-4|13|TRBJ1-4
CASGDQTNEKLFF
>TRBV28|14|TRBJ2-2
CASLGTANTAELFF
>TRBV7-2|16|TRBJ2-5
CASTLLAGGPQETQYF
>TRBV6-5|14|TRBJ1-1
CASSYSSPNSEAFF
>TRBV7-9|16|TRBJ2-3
CASSYASGGSTDTQYF
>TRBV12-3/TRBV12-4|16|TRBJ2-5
CASSWDWGVKLETQYF
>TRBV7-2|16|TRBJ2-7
CASSFLAGGLFYEQYF
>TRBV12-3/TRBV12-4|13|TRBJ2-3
CASSLLVGDTQYF
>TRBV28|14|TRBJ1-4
CASIPAGDGEKPFF
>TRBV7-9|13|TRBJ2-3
CASSLFDPDTQYF
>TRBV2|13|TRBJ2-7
CASTLTVSYEQYF
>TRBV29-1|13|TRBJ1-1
CSVEDRGGSEAFF
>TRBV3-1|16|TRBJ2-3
CASSQAGPTSTDTQYF
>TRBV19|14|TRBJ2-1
CASSSAGVYNEQFF
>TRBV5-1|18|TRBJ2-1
CASSLEASGGLAYNEQFF
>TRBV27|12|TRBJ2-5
CASSPNQETQYF
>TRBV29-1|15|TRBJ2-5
CSVAGRGNEEETQYF
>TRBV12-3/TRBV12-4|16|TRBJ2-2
CASIQIQGTPPGELFF
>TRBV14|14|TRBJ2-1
CASSQGQGLNEQFF
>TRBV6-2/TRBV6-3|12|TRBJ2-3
CATAVSEDTQYF
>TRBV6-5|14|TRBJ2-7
CASSYSGRNYEQYF
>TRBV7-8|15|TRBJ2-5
CASSGTGGGGETQYF